Detailed here is one T cell receptor (beta chain). Source study methods: The assay estimated nucleated cells by amplifying reference gene primers. TCRdb's copy holds only in-frame clones and misses some; the assay was immunoSEQ multiplex PCR. Clone size and the V and J calls come from that table; the DNA yielded D and trimming. The data show around 260,000 clones, around 87% seen once. These data come from a study of blood T cell repertoires in COVID-19. Study summary: Acute and convalescent COVID-19 samples came from the United States, Italy and Spain. In each case, the material was cDNA or gDNA derived from T cells, B-cell-depleted T cells, or PBMCs.

Seattle participants joined during active infection and were tracked over time. The TCR originated in a woman in her sixties or seventies with COVID-19, enrolled during active disease. Sequenced: peripheral blood.

The CDR3 DNA reads TGTGCCAGCAGTTTAAGAATAGCGGGAGCTATCTACGAGCAGTACTTC. Amino acid sequence: CASSLRIAGAIYEQYF. The chain links TRBV27 to TRBJ2-7; 9 nucleotides agree with TRBD2. There are 16 residues in the CDR3. Germline V gene sequence: CDR1 MNHEY, CDR2 SMNVEV (reference sequence). The ends lost 2 bases at V and 3 bases at J; junction bases unmatched: 8.